Presented here are 21 T cell receptor beta chains from one specimen sequenced in a study of T-cell reconstitution after alpha-beta-depleted transplantation in children. TCRbeta library preparation incorporated unique molecular identifiers. One entry per CDR3 protein results from TCRdb running MiXCR on the PCR reads. The sample consists of about 310,000 distinct CDR3 sequences, 23% of them appearing once. The source was PBMCs, mostly from graft donor cells, collected 180 days after TCRalphabeta/CD19-depleted stem cell transplant. The receptor set was obtained from a male patient between 10 and 17 years old who had a stem cell transplant for acute lymphoblastic leukemia, so the T cells may come from the graft donor.

This clonotype came up many times. The chain couples TRBV10-3 to TRBJ2-1; D possibly corresponds to TRBD2 (6 bases). Germline V lookup: CDR1 ENHRY, CDR2 SYGVKD. CDR3 size: 16 residues. The V gene lost 5 bases and the J gene lost 2 bases, with 16 bases spanning the gap. The chain's CDR3 is CAISTRVADTYNEQFF. For the CDR3, the DNA is TGTGCCATCAGTACTCGGGTAGCGGATACCTACAATGAGCAGTTCTTC.

This clonotype was seen more than once but under ten times. J is TRBJ1-2 and V is TRBV7-2; 9 nucleotides match TRBD1. The CDR3 contains 18 residues. CDR1 is SGHTA, CDR2 FQGNSA, per germline. Trimming at V came to 2 bases and at J to 8 bases, leaving 18 bases not matched to a gene. Written as DNA, the CDR3 is TGTGCCAGCAGCTTATCGTCCGGGACAGGGAACGCGTACGGGGGCTACACCTTC. This gives the protein CASSLSSGTGNAYGGYTF.

This clonotype was seen only a few times. The rearrangement joins TRBV9 to TRBJ2-7; 7 bases fit TRBD2. Germline V gene sequence: CDR1 SGDLS, CDR2 YYNGEE. This CDR3 comprises 14 residues. V dropped 3 bases and J dropped 3; count of bases not matched to a gene: 6. DNA for the CDR3: TGTGCCAGCAGCGGGAGCGGGATCCACTACGAGCAGTACTTC. Amino acids: CASSGSGIHYEQYF.

The chain uses TRBV24-1 and TRBJ2-7; the match to TRBD2 covers 13 bases. With 9 bases clipped from V and 1 base from J, the junction kept 5 bases outside the gene matches. Germline CDR1 is KGHDR and CDR2 is SFDVKD. The length of the CDR3 is 15 residues. The CDR3 reads CATSPGLAGSYEQYF. The CDR3 bases are TGTGCCACCTCTCCGGGACTAGCGGGATCCTACGAGCAGTACTTC.

The V and J genes are TRBV16 and TRBJ1-1; D is unresolved. The CDR3 consists of 14 residues. Per the germline V gene, CDR1 is KGHSY and CDR2 is FQNENV. V lost 7 bases and J 1 base, leaving 13 bases between the germline ends. CDR3 DNA sequence: TGTGCCAGCACCTTCTCTTTTCCGAACACTGAAGCTTTCTTT. This codes for CASTFSFPNTEAFF.

This clonotype was seen more than once but under ten times. The rearrangement joins TRBV6-5 to TRBJ2-1; D perhaps matches TRBD2 (6 bases). Germline V gene data show CDR1 as MNHEY and CDR2 as SVGAGI. The CDR3 contains 15 residues. V was pared by 4 bases and J by 3 bases, with 13 bases between. CDR3 in DNA: TGTGCCAGCAGTTCGCGAAGGCGGGACTACAATGAGCAGTTCTTC. Encoded protein: CASSSRRRDYNEQFF.

The chain employs TRBV10-3 and TRBJ2-5; 10 nucleotides agree with TRBD2. The V and J ends lost 4 bases and 4 bases, in that order; junction bases with no gene match: 9. The CDR3 runs 16 residues. CDR1 and CDR2 from the germline V gene are ENHRY and SYGVKD. CDR3 sequence: CAISGAGLAKGETQYF. The CDR3 DNA sequence: TGTGCCATCAGTGGAGCGGGACTAGCGAAAGGAGAGACCCAGTACTTC.

This clonotype was counted between two and nine times. V usage is TRBV15 and J usage is TRBJ2-1; perhaps TRBD2 as D (6 bases). In germline, CDR1 is LNHNV, CDR2 YYDKDF (reference sequence). There are 16 residues in the CDR3. V lost 0 bases to trimming and J lost 10 bases, with 19 bases between them. The CDR3 DNA is TGTGCCACCAGCAGAGATTTGGGGGACTCCATGGCAGAGCAGTTCTTC. Translated, it gives CATSRDLGDSMAEQFF.

There are a few counts of this clonotype. This CDR3 reads CASSGGILASYEQYF. The CDR3 DNA reads TGTGCCAGCAGCGGAGGGATATTGGCCTCCTACGAGCAGTACTTC. This sequence joins TRBV7-9 and TRBJ2-7, with TRBD2 as a possible D gene (6 bases). The germline V and J ends were trimmed by 5 bases and 0 bases, with 14 bases remaining between them. This CDR3 region has 15 residues. The germline gives CDR1 SEHNR, CDR2 FQNEAQ (reference sequence). The entire variable domain, with the rest obtained from reference TRBV7-9 and TRBJ2-7, is as follows: DTGVSQNPRHKITKRGQNVTFRCDPISEHNRLYWYRQTLGQGPEFLTYFQNEAQLEKSRLLSDRFSAERPKGSFSTLEIQRTEQGDSAMYLCASSGGILASYEQYFGPGTRLTVT.

The chain recombines TRBV6-1 with TRBJ2-7; 11 nucleotides align to TRBD1. V was pared by 4 bases and J by 2 bases, with 4 bases of the junction left unmatched. This CDR3 has 15 residues. The germline gives CDR1 MNHNS, CDR2 SASEGT. The CDR3 loop is CASSAPGQGAYEQYF. DNA for the CDR3: TGTGCCAGCAGTGCTCCGGGACAGGGGGCCTACGAGCAGTACTTC.

The CDR3 protein is CASSQRKGASYVGYTF. CDR3 nucleotide sequence: TGTGCCAGCAGCCAACGGAAGGGAGCCTCTTATGTAGGCTACACCTTC. V is TRBV7-2 and J is TRBJ1-2; D gene uncertain. The CDR3 extends over 16 amino acids. V was clipped by 5 bases and J by 8 bases, with 24 bases between them. Germline lookup yields CDR1 SGHTA and CDR2 FQGNSA.

The CDR3 loop reads CASSVLTGTRLVSGELFF. CDR3 nucleotides: TGTGCCAGCAGCGTGTTAACAGGGACCCGCCTAGTATCCGGGGAGCTGTTTTTT. The genes are TRBV9 and TRBJ2-2, with D tentatively TRBD1 (6 bases). Germline values: CDR1 SGDLS, CDR2 YYNGEE. With 2 bases removed from V and 6 bases from J, the gap between germline ends came to 23 bases. This CDR3 contains 18 residues.

The genes are TRBV21-1 and TRBJ2-1; the tabulated D call, TRBD1, remains unverified against the DNA. TRBV21-1 is a documented pseudogene. The CDR3 contains 17 residues. CDR3 residues: CASSPLTGDCEGNEQFF. Here the CDR3 DNA reads TGTGCCAGCAGCCCCCTCACAGGGGACTGCGAGGGCAATGAGCAGTTCTTC.

This clonotype was recorded a few times. The chain uses TRBV5-1 and TRBJ1-2; 7 bases match TRBD1. This CDR3 region has 14 residues. The trim removed 0 bases at V and 5 bases at J, leaving 4 bases unmatched. Germline CDR1 reads SGHRS; CDR2 reads YFSETQ. CDR3 in amino acids: CASSLVTGRYGYTF. The CDR3 DNA reads TGCGCCAGCAGCTTGGTGACAGGGCGGTATGGCTACACCTTC.

The chain is built from TRBV25-1 and TRBJ2-1; 14 positions match TRBD2. Losses at the gene ends were 3 bases for V and 2 bases for J; bases not matched to a gene: 6. Germline CDR1 is MGHDK and CDR2 is SYGVNS. This CDR3 is built from 18 residues. CDR3 region: CASSDPGLAGGPYNEQFF. The CDR3 DNA reads TGTGCCAGCAGTGACCCTGGACTAGCGGGAGGCCCCTACAATGAGCAGTTCTTC.

There are a few counts of this clonotype. This chain uses TRBV5-1 with TRBJ2-5; no definite D call. Trimming cost V 4 bases and J 1 base, with 5 bases left between them. Germline values: CDR1 SGHRS, CDR2 YFSETQ. The CDR3 covers 12 residues. The CDR3 sequence is CASSRSQETQYF. The CDR3 DNA reads TGCGCCAGCAGCCGAAGCCAAGAGACCCAGTACTTC.

The chain employs TRBV6-1 and TRBJ2-3; TRBD1 is a possible D gene (5 bases). Germline CDR1 is MNHNS and CDR2 is SASEGT. The CDR3 consists of 14 residues. Deletions cut 9 bases from V and 2 bases from J, with 15 bases between. The CDR3 sequence is CASSQGSYTDTQYF. The CDR3 DNA sequence: TGTGCCAGTTCTCAGGGATCCTACACAGATACGCAGTATTTT.

This clonotype was counted between two and nine times. The chain combines TRBV5-1 with TRBJ1-1, with D unresolved. CDR3 size: 16 residues. Trimming removed 0 bases from V and 0 bases from J, with 12 bases in between. Germline CDR1 and CDR2: SGHRS and YFSETQ. The CDR3 loop reads CASSLGRAGLNTEAFF. For the CDR3, the DNA is TGCGCCAGCAGCTTGGGCCGGGCGGGGTTGAACACTGAAGCTTTCTTT.

The chain joins TRBV6-5 to TRBJ2-3, with 8 bases aligning to TRBD2. Germline V gene lookup returns CDR1 MNHEY and CDR2 SVGAGI. The V and J ends lost 2 bases and 4 bases, in that order; junction bases with no gene match: 14. CDR3 length: 18 residues. The CDR3 sequence is CASSYHTITSGGPDTQYF. The CDR3 bases are TGTGCCAGCAGTTACCATACCATTACTAGCGGAGGGCCAGATACGCAGTATTTT.

This chain joins TRBV9 and TRBJ2-7, with unresolved D. CDR3 size: 15 residues. V was shortened by 0 bases and J by 2 bases, with 12 bases between the two germline ends. Germline V gene sequence: CDR1 SGDLS, CDR2 YYNGEE. The CDR3 region is CASSVGSAGTYEQYF. CDR3 nucleotide sequence: TGTGCCAGCAGCGTAGGCTCGGCCGGCACCTACGAGCAGTACTTC. The full variable domain, in which reference TRBV9 and TRBJ2-7 provide the parts outside the CDR3, is DSGVTQTPKHLITATGQRVTLRCSPRSGDLSVYWYQQSLDQGLQFLIQYYNGEERAKGNILERFSAQQFPDLHSELNLSSLELGDSALYFCASSVGSAGTYEQYFGPGTRLTVT.

J is TRBJ2-1 and V is TRBV7-9; maybe TRBD2 (6 bases). The CDR3 totals 15 residues. Trimming shortened V by 1 base and J by 6 bases, and 13 bases separated the two germline ends. Germline CDR1 reads SEHNR; CDR2 reads FQNEAQ (reference sequence). The CDR3 nucleotides are TGTGCCAGCAGCTTAGGGGGGACTGGGGGCAATGAGCAGTTCTTC. Its translation is CASSLGGTGGNEQFF.